This T cell receptor beta chain derives from a study of T cell responses to AZD1222 COVID-19 vaccine. Study results and limitations: The CD4 TCRs associated with vaccination extended across spike and predominated at 160-218 and 743-854. Most donors were white British, females outnumbered males, and clonal diversity was possibly underestimated. Just a handful of people given AZD1222 tested seropositive at baseline.

This CDR3 spans 14 amino acids. V lost 3 bases and J 4 bases, leaving 10 bases between the germline ends. CDR1 is MNHNS and CDR2 is SASEGT in the germline V gene. About this clone itself: Its antigen remains unidentified.

Some clones are missing from TCRdb's copy, which holds only in-frame ones; the method was immunoSEQ multiplex PCR. The data show about 150,000 clones, about 93% seen once. The chain uses TRBV6-1 and TRBJ1-5; D might be TRBD1 (5 bases). This receptor was obtained from an adult in good health. The sequencing used peripheral blood, collected on day 0 of AZD1222 vaccination. The CDR3 loop is CASSEFPGNQPQHF. CDR3 nucleotides: TGTGCCAGCAGTGAGTTCCCAGGGAATCAGCCCCAGCATTTT.